The 22 T cell receptor beta chains in this list originate from one sample, sequenced in a study of blood T cell repertoires in COVID-19. The repertoire was sequenced with immunoSEQ multiplex PCR; TCRdb's copy has only in-frame clones and lacks some. The sample carries over 300,000 clones, roughly nine tenths recorded once. The source material was peripheral blood. The receptor set was obtained from a middle-aged man with acute or convalescent COVID-19.

This clone turned up a few times. This sequence joins TRBV19 and TRBJ1-2, with 12 bases matching TRBD1. Per the germline V gene, CDR1 is LNHDA and CDR2 is SQIVND (reference sequence). The CDR3 spans 16 residues. The V gene end was trimmed by 9 bases and the J gene end by 7 bases; junction bases not matched to a gene: 15. This chain's CDR3 is CASLNGPGQGASGYTF. CDR3 DNA: TGTGCCAGCCTTAACGGCCCGGGACAGGGGGCAAGTGGCTACACCTTC.

J is TRBJ2-7 and V is TRBV4-2; TRBD1 aligns across 9 bases. The CDR3 covers 17 residues. Trimming took 2 bases from V and 1 from J; bases not matched to a gene: 9. The germline gives CDR1 LGHNA, CDR2 YNFKEQ. For the CDR3, the DNA is TGTGCCAGCAGCCAAAACATACAGGGGGCGGATTCCTACGAGCAGTACTTC. This sequence encodes CASSQNIQGADSYEQYF.

V and J are TRBV5-1 and TRBJ1-2; 9 nucleotides agree with TRBD1. CDR1 is SGHRS and CDR2 is YFSETQ in the germline V gene. Trimming cost V 0 bases and J 6 bases; bases outside gene matches: 21. The CDR3 spans 20 residues. Here the CDR3 DNA reads TGCGCCAGCAGCTTGGACAGGGGGCGCTTAGTAGGCCCTAAAACCGATGGCTACACCTTC. Amino acids: CASSLDRGRLVGPKTDGYTF.

The chain employs TRBV3-1 (or the pseudogene TRBV3-2) and TRBJ1-1; D remains ambiguous. Germline CDR1 reads LGHDT; CDR2 reads YNNKEL (reference sequence). V was clipped by 0 bases and J by 5 bases, with 4 bases between them. The CDR3 is 12 residues long. DNA for the CDR3: TGTGCCAGCAGCCAAGATCGGACTGAAGCTTTCTTT. Protein product: CASSQDRTEAFF.

The rearrangement uses TRBV7-2 and TRBJ1-5, with 9 positions matching TRBD1. Trimming removed 4 bases from V and 4 bases from J; junction bases left unmatched: 8. Germline CDR1 reads SGHTA; CDR2 reads FQGNSA. CDR3 length equals 16 residues. CDR3 region: CASSSPTGGKNQPQHF. CDR3 coding DNA: TGTGCCAGCAGCTCGCCCACAGGGGGCAAGAATCAGCCCCAGCATTTT.

The CDR3 here is CATSRDSHRGAYEQYF. CDR3 bases: TGTGCCACCAGCAGAGATAGTCACAGGGGCGCCTACGAGCAGTACTTC. The rearrangement joins TRBV15 to TRBJ2-7; TRBD1 agrees at 7 bases. The CDR3 length is 16 residues. In germline, CDR1 is LNHNV, CDR2 YYDKDF (reference sequence). The ends lost 0 bases at V and 2 bases at J; junction bases unmatched: 7.

This chain links TRBV13 with TRBJ2-3; TRBD2 matches at 8 bases. The germline CDR1 and CDR2 sequences are PRHDT and FYEKMQ (reference sequence). This CDR3 is built from 16 residues. V lost 1 base and J lost 4; bases outside the gene matches: 7. The CDR3 nucleotides read TGTGCCAGCAGCTTAGCAGCGGGAGCGGTCGCAGATACGCAGTATTTT. Protein product: CASSLAAGAVADTQYF.

In this sample, this clone turned up a few times. The chain uses TRBV14 and TRBJ2-1; the D is unclear. V was trimmed by 0 bases and J by 10 bases, leaving 10 bases between them. The CDR3 is made up of 13 amino acids. Looked up from germline, CDR1 is SGHDN and CDR2 is FVKESK. CDR3 protein: CASSQEMGQEQFF. The CDR3 DNA is TGTGCCAGCAGCCAAGAAATGGGCCAAGAGCAGTTCTTC.

This rearrangement joins TRBV7-2 to TRBJ1-2, with D unresolved. CDR3 size: 13 residues. V lost 5 bases and J 0 bases, leaving 7 bases between the germline ends. Germline CDR1 SGHTA, CDR2 FQGNSA. CDR3 sequence reads: CASSESTNYGYTF. The CDR3 DNA reads as TGTGCCAGCAGCGAGAGTACTAACTATGGCTACACCTTC.

V and J are TRBV28 and TRBJ2-7, with D maybe TRBD1 (5 bases). Germline V lookup: CDR1 MDHEN, CDR2 SYDVKM. Trimming removed 7 bases at V and 4 bases at J, with 11 bases between. This CDR3 region has 12 residues. This chain's CDR3 is CASNVGQYEQYF. CDR3 nucleotides: TGTGCCAGCAATGTGGGGCAGTACGAGCAGTACTTC.

In this sample, this clone turned up once. The chain carries TRBV5-1 and TRBJ2-2, with a weak D call TRBD1 (5 bases). From germline, CDR1 is SGHRS and CDR2 YFSETQ. The CDR3 consists of 14 residues. Trimming shortened V by 4 bases and J by 4 bases, and 11 bases separated the two germline ends. CDR3 bases: TGCGCCAGCAGCCTCCGACAGTTCACCGGGGAGCTGTTTTTT. Translating gives CASSLRQFTGELFF. Looking up the rest from reference TRBV5-1 and TRBJ2-2 gives the full variable domain: KAGVTQTPRYLIKTRGQQVTLSCSPISGHRSVSWYQQTPGQGLQFLFEYFSETQRNKGNFPGRFSGRQFSNSRSEMNVSTLELGDSALYLCASSLRQFTGELFFGEGSRLTVL.

J is TRBJ1-6 and V is TRBV9; 9 bases are shared with TRBD1. The CDR3 is made up of 14 amino acids. Germline V CDR1 and CDR2: SGDLS, YYNGEE. The V gene end was trimmed by 3 bases and the J gene end by 8 bases; junction bases not matched to a gene: 3. Here the CDR3 reads CASSDTGGDSPLHF. The DNA of the CDR3 is TGTGCCAGCAGCGACACAGGGGGCGATTCACCCCTCCACTTT.

The gene calls are TRBV5-3 and TRBJ1-4; 9 bases match TRBD1. TRBV5-3 is an open reading frame whose function is uncertain. The length of the CDR3 is 18 residues. With 2 bases clipped from V and 3 bases from J, the junction kept 11 bases outside the gene matches. CDR3 sequence (DNA): TGTGCCAGAAGCTTCAAAACAGGGGGCTCCCCCTCTAATGAAAAACTGTTTTTT. Amino acids: CARSFKTGGSPSNEKLFF.

The gene calls are TRBV7-3 and TRBJ1-1; 7 bases fit TRBD1. The CDR3 sequence is 13 residues long. V lost 8 bases, J lost 1 base, and 4 bases stayed unmatched. The germline CDR1 and CDR2 sequences are SGHTA and FQGTGA. In DNA form, the CDR3 reads TGTGCCAGCGGAGGGGGCCCGAACACTGAAGCTTTCTTT. Amino acid sequence: CASGGGPNTEAFF. Full variable domain (rest looked up from reference TRBV7-3 and TRBJ1-1): GAGVSQTPSNKVTEKGKYVELRCDPISGHTALYWYRQSLGQGPEFLIYFQGTGAADDSGLPNDRFFAVRPEGSVSTLKIQRTERGDSAVYLCASGGGPNTEAFFGQGTRLTVV.

The rearrangement joins TRBV19 to TRBJ2-2, with D unresolved. There are 15 residues in the CDR3. The V gene lost 1 base and the J gene lost 0 bases, with 6 bases spanning the gap. Germline assignment: CDR1 LNHDA and CDR2 SQIVND (reference sequence). The CDR3 loop reads CASSIVASNTGELFF. CDR3 nucleotide sequence: TGTGCCAGTAGTATAGTAGCATCGAACACCGGGGAGCTGTTTTTT.

This chain connects TRBV24-1 to TRBJ2-1, with no clear D. This CDR3 has 11 residues. The V end lost 11 bases, the J end lost 3 bases, and 7 bases lay between the germline ends. Germline V lookup: CDR1 KGHDR, CDR2 SFDVKD. The CDR3 spells CASGNYNEQFF. As DNA, the CDR3 is TGTGCCAGCGGAAACTACAATGAGCAGTTCTTC.

This clone has a single count. V and J are TRBV11-1 and TRBJ1-1; D gene ambiguous. Trimming took off 9 bases at V and 1 base at J, with 9 bases between the two ends. From germline, CDR1 is SGHAT and CDR2 FQDESV (reference sequence). The CDR3 has 12 amino acids. Written as DNA, the CDR3 is TGTGCCAGTCCCACTAGGAACACTGAAGCTTTCTTT. Residues: CASPTRNTEAFF.

V usage is TRBV7-2 and J usage is TRBJ2-7; 8 nucleotides match TRBD1. Germline loops: CDR1 SGHTA, CDR2 FQGNSA. The CDR3 is 16 residues long. The V gene end was trimmed by 1 base and the J gene end by 6 bases; junction bases not matched to a gene: 11. The CDR3: CASSLVGGRGRVEQYF. In DNA, the CDR3 is TGTGCCAGCAGCTTAGTAGGCGGCAGGGGGCGCGTCGAGCAGTACTTC.

This clone has more than one count but fewer than ten. This chain links TRBV6-6 with TRBJ1-3; 7 positions match TRBD1. CDR3 size: 15 residues. Germline V gene data show CDR1 as MNHNY and CDR2 as SVGAGI (reference sequence). With 4 bases clipped from V and 0 bases from J, the junction kept 3 bases outside the gene matches. The CDR3 DNA follows: TGTGCCAGCAGTTTTGACAGGGCCTCTGGAAACACCATATATTTT. Protein sequence: CASSFDRASGNTIYF.

CDR3 nucleotides: TGTGCCAGCAGGGGCTGGAGGGGCTACACCTTC. Encoded protein: CASRGWRGYTF. The V call is TRBV12-3 or TRBV12-4, the J call TRBJ1-2, with D unresolved. The V end was cut by 6 bases, the J end by 8 bases, with 10 bases between. This CDR3 has 11 amino acids.

This clone was counted between two and nine times. Within the sample, other DNA sequences also encode this same CDR3. The chain recombines TRBV24-1 with TRBJ2-7; 7 bases fit TRBD1. CDR3 length: 15 amino acids. V lost 8 bases to trimming and J lost 3 bases; unmatched junction nucleotides: 12. Germline lookup yields CDR1 KGHDR and CDR2 SFDVKD. The CDR3 DNA sequence: TGTGCCACCACCCCAGACAGGGTTCGTTGCTACGAGCAGTACTTC. Protein: CATTPDRVRCYEQYF.

V gene TRBV12-3 or TRBV12-4 combines with J gene TRBJ1-6; D gene uncertain. The CDR3 loop spans 11 amino acids. Trimming stripped 6 bases from V and 7 bases from J, with 4 bases between. CDR3 residues: CASSLNSPLHF. The CDR3 DNA is TGTGCCAGCAGCCTGAATTCACCCCTCCACTTT.